This section outlines one TCR beta chain sequence together with its context. Its antigen is as yet unknown. This may arise from a read error, as a much more abundant clone is one base away. The TCRbeta library incorporated unique molecular identifiers. MiXCR was run by TCRdb on the PCR reads, yielding one entry per CDR3 protein. The table lists tens of thousands of distinct CDR3 sequences, approximately 6.1% of them singletons, with 30% in the top ten. CDR1 and CDR2 from the germline V gene are DFQATT and SNEGSKA (reference sequence). The CDR3 is made up of 15 amino acids. J lost 8 bases, V lost 2 bases, and 11 bases had no gene match. The data belong to a study of T-cell reconstitution after alpha-beta-depleted transplantation in children. Study conclusions and caveats: The study reportedly traced alpha-beta T cells about two months after transplant to several hundred expanded graft clones. T cells produced anew were the main source of T-cell counts and diversity one year after transplant. Elevated TCRbeta diversity at day 60 was traced, in some patients, to surviving recipient T cells and thymic progenitors.

The input for sequencing was PBMCs, mostly from graft donor cells, taken 60 days after TCRalphabeta/CD19-depleted stem cell transplant. The clonotype originates from a female patient between 2 and 10 years old who had a stem cell transplant for aplastic anemia, so the T cells may come from the graft donor. This chain joins TRBV20-1 and TRBJ1-4; 7 bases agree with TRBD1. The CDR3 is CSARSDRAEKEKLFF. The CDR3, as DNA: TGCAGTGCTAGATCCGACAGGGCTGAAAAAGAAAAACTGTTTTTT.